This T cell receptor (beta chain) stems from a study of neurological immune-mediated disorders. Findings and limits, study-wide: Across subjects, expanded clones had no CDR3 amino acid sequences in common, pointing to private repertoires in all groups. The level of TCR clonal expansion was highest in patients with HTLV-1-associated myelopathy and lowest in multiple sclerosis, where it fell below the level seen in healthy controls.

Sample time point: longitudinal time-point 1 (baseline). Unsorted libraries were generated from 2 million PBMCs held at -80 degrees C. Many counts were recorded for this clonotype. Its antigen is currently unknown. One entry per CDR3 protein, called by TCRdb with MiXCR from the 5' RACE reads. The profile shows some 71,000 distinct CDR3 sequences, 10% to 13% of them singletons. V dropped 5 bases and J dropped 7; count of bases not matched to a gene: 10. The CDR3 has 15 amino acids. Germline lookup yields CDR1 SGHRS and CDR2 YFSETQ. Sequences were obtained from PBMCs. The chain links TRBV5-1 to TRBJ2-1; 9 bases align to TRBD1. The TCR originated in a man between 25 and 39 years old in good health. CDR3 residues: CASRPGTGFSNEQFF. The CDR3 DNA follows: TGCGCCAGCAGACCCGGGACAGGGTTCTCAAATGAGCAGTTCTTC.